A single sample gave rise to the 6 T cell receptor beta chains below, sequenced in a study of cytomegalovirus exposure and HLA in healthy donors. Libraries were prepared by immunoSEQ multiplex PCR; TCRdb keeps only in-frame clonotypes and omits some of them. The sample lists some 130,000 clones; roughly 87% were seen once. Input material: PBMCs. These receptors were collected from a woman younger than 30 in good health and CMV-seronegative.

The chain carries TRBV27 and TRBJ2-7; TRBD2 matches at 13 bases. Per the germline V gene, CDR1 is MNHEY and CDR2 is SMNVEV (reference sequence). This CDR3 is 16 amino acids long. J gave up 5 bases and V 6 bases, and 10 bases lay outside the gene matches. The CDR3 loop is CASRQAGTSGVDEQYF. The CDR3 DNA reads as TGTGCCAGCAGACAAGCCGGGACTAGCGGGGTCGACGAGCAGTACTTC.

V and J are TRBV6-1 and TRBJ2-7; the D gene is possibly TRBD1 (5 bases). Germline assignment: CDR1 MNHNS and CDR2 SASEGT. CDR3 length equals 13 residues. Between the trimmed V and J ends, which lost 7 bases and 3 bases, there was a span of 13 bases. The CDR3 coding sequence is TGTGCCAGCAAGGCCGGGCAGGGCTACGAGCAGTACTTC. This gives the protein CASKAGQGYEQYF.

The chain recombines TRBV19 with TRBJ2-3; 7 nucleotides align to TRBD2. This CDR3 comprises 15 residues. CDR1 LNHDA and CDR2 SQIVND come from the germline V gene (reference sequence). V lost 5 bases, J lost 6 bases, and 11 bases stayed unmatched. The DNA of the CDR3 is TGTGCCAGTAGTGAGTCTAGCGGTAGATCGGATACGCAGTATTTT. This codes for CASSESSGRSDTQYF.

In this sample, this clone turned up once. The chain uses TRBV6-1 and TRBJ1-2, with 8 bases lining up with TRBD1. Germline-derived CDR1 and CDR2 are MNHNS and SASEGT. The CDR3 length is 13 residues. The V and J ends lost 10 bases and 4 bases, in that order; junction bases with no gene match: 8. The CDR3 DNA reads TGTGCCACCGGGGAGGACAGGGTCTATGGCTACACCTTC. Its protein is CATGEDRVYGYTF.

V gene TRBV6-1 combines with J gene TRBJ1-5; tentative D call: TRBD1 (6 bases). The CDR3 is 13 amino acids. Germline-derived CDR1 and CDR2 are MNHNS and SASEGT. V dropped 11 bases and J dropped 5 bases, with 16 bases sitting between them. CDR3 amino acids: CAGRGGADQPQHF. CDR3 in DNA: TGTGCCGGACGGGGGGGGGCAGATCAGCCCCAGCATTTT.

The chain joins TRBV5-5 to TRBJ1-2; no firm D call. V was pared by 0 bases and J by 2 bases, with 5 bases between. This CDR3 is 13 amino acids long. The germline CDR1 and CDR2 sequences are SGHKS and YYEKEE (reference sequence). CDR3 region: CASSLAANYGYTF. The CDR3 DNA is TGTGCCAGCAGCTTGGCTGCGAACTATGGCTACACCTTC. Full variable domain (outside the CDR3, taken from reference TRBV5-5 and TRBJ1-2): DAGVTQSPTHLIKTRGQQVTLRCSPISGHKSVSWYQQVLGQGPQFIFQYYEKEERGRGNFPDRFSARQFPNYSSELNVNALLLGDSALYLCASSLAANYGYTFGSGTRLTVV.